These 7 T cell receptor beta chains came from one sample sequenced in a study of response to subunit inactivated influenza vaccine. TCRdb processed the RT-PCR reads anew with MiXCR; each CDR3 protein has one entry. This sample has about 800,000 distinct CDR3 sequences, with less than 25% found just once. The material sequenced was PBMCs from blood, taken 5 to 6 days after vaccination. These receptors originate from a man over 45 who received an inactivated influenza vaccine.

This clonotype was detected ten times or more. The V gene is TRBV7-2, the J gene TRBJ2-3; TRBD2 is a possible D gene (6 bases). This CDR3 region has 15 residues. CDR1 and CDR2 from the germline V gene are SGHTA and FQGNSA. Trimming shortened V by 5 bases and J by 2 bases, and 14 bases separated the two germline ends. CDR3 in DNA: TGTGCCAGCAGCGCCTCCGGGGGTTACACAGATACGCAGTATTTT. Its protein product is CASSASGGYTDTQYF.

V is TRBV24-1 and J is TRBJ2-3, with D uncertain. Trimming removed 1 base at V and 6 bases at J, with 1 base between. Germline assignment: CDR1 KGHDR and CDR2 SFDVKD. This CDR3 comprises 11 residues. The CDR3 DNA reads as TGTGCCACCAGTGATTTTGATACGCAGTATTTT. This codes for CATSDFDTQYF.

V gene TRBV7-8 combines with J gene TRBJ2-1, with a weak D call TRBD1 (6 bases). The CDR3 contains 17 residues. V gave up 4 bases and J gave up 4 bases, with 20 bases separating them. The V gene's germline CDR1 is SGHVS and CDR2 FQNEAQ. The CDR3: CASSWVPWNRDYNEQFF. CDR3 bases: TGTGCCAGCAGCTGGGTTCCCTGGAACAGGGATTACAATGAGCAGTTCTTC.

This clonotype was picked up a small number of times. V is TRBV6-6 and J is TRBJ1-3, with D possibly TRBD1 on 5 matching bases. The CDR3 loop spans 13 amino acids. V was clipped by 5 bases and J by 10 bases, with 15 bases between them. CDR1 and CDR2 (germline): MNHNY, SVGAGI (reference sequence). The CDR3 protein is CASSRDGSGTIYF. Here the CDR3 DNA reads TGTGCCAGCAGTCGGGACGGTAGTGGTACCATATATTTT.

The rearrangement links TRBV5-5 to TRBJ2-2; 7 positions match TRBD1. J lost 7 bases, V lost 5 bases, and 5 bases had no gene match. Germline-derived CDR1 and CDR2 are SGHKS and YYEKEE (reference sequence). This CDR3 has 13 amino acids. This CDR3 reads CASSPTGVGELFF. The CDR3 nucleotides are TGTGCCAGCAGTCCAACAGGGGTCGGGGAGCTGTTTTTT.

V usage is TRBV7-3 and J usage is TRBJ2-2; D might be TRBD2 (5 bases). This CDR3 is 14 amino acids long. Germline CDR1 and CDR2: SGHTA and FQGTGA. V was shortened by 2 bases and J by 6 bases, with 10 bases between the two germline ends. CDR3 loop: CASSLGPDSGELFF. The CDR3 bases are TGTGCCAGCAGCTTAGGACCGGACTCCGGGGAGCTGTTTTTT.

The chain couples TRBV4-2 to TRBJ2-3; 8 bases agree with TRBD2. This CDR3 is built from 14 residues. The V gene's germline CDR1 is LGHNA and CDR2 YNFKEQ. The V gene end was trimmed by 3 bases and the J gene end by 3 bases; junction bases not matched to a gene: 2. The CDR3 spells CASSQGLVTDTQYF. The CDR3 DNA reads TGTGCCAGCAGCCAGGGACTAGTAACAGATACGCAGTATTTT.